These 9 T cell receptor beta chains were all obtained from the same sample, sequenced in a study of cytomegalovirus exposure and HLA in healthy donors. TCRdb's table, derived via immunoSEQ multiplex PCR, lists solely in-frame clones and lacks some. The sample carries 250,000 to 300,000 clones, about 86% recorded once. The sample taken for sequencing was PBMCs. The receptors shown here come from a woman younger than 30 in good health and CMV-seronegative.

This chain uses TRBV12-5 with TRBJ2-1; 7 bases are a match to TRBD2. V trimming: 1 base; J trimming: 0 bases; junction bases outside the gene matches: 0. Per germline, CDR1 LGHNT and CDR2 FRNRAP. The CDR3 loop spans 15 amino acids. CDR3 sequence reads: CASGLGTSSYNEQFF. The CDR3 bases are TGTGCTAGTGGTTTGGGGACTAGCTCCTACAATGAGCAGTTCTTC.

CDR3 nucleotide sequence: TGTGCCAGCAGCCCGACTAGCGGGGGCCCGGGGGAGCAGTACTTC. Protein: CASSPTSGGPGEQYF. The rearrangement joins TRBV9 to TRBJ2-7, with 12 nucleotides matching TRBD2. CDR1 SGDLS and CDR2 YYNGEE come from the germline V gene. The CDR3 is made up of 15 amino acids. The V and J ends lost 4 bases and 7 bases, in that order; junction bases with no gene match: 9.

The chain links TRBV5-4 to TRBJ2-7, with 7 bases lining up with TRBD1. This CDR3 comprises 14 residues. The J segment lost 2 bases and the V segment lost 3 bases, leaving 5 bases of the junction unmatched. The V gene's germline CDR1 is SGHNT and CDR2 YYREEE (reference sequence). The CDR3 nucleotides read TGTGCCAGCAGCTATGGGACAGAAACCTACGAGCAGTACTTC. Its protein product is CASSYGTETYEQYF.

The V call is TRBV7-9, the J call TRBJ1-2, with 7 bases aligning to TRBD1. This CDR3 is 14 amino acids long. Germline V gene sequence: CDR1 SEHNR, CDR2 FQNEAQ (reference sequence). J gave up 8 bases and V 5 bases, and 11 bases lay outside the gene matches. The CDR3 protein is CASSREGGAGGYTF. Here the CDR3 DNA reads TGTGCCAGCAGCCGGGAAGGGGGCGCGGGAGGCTACACCTTC.

The rearrangement links TRBV10-3 to TRBJ1-1, with D possibly matching TRBD1 (6 bases). Germline V CDR1 and CDR2: ENHRY, SYGVKD. Trimming stripped 2 bases from V and 0 bases from J, with 13 bases between. The CDR3 has 16 amino acids. The CDR3 nucleotides are TGTGCCATCAGTGAGCCCGAGGGGGTTATGAACACTGAAGCTTTCTTT. It yields the protein CAISEPEGVMNTEAFF.

The DNA for the CDR3 is TGTGCCAGCAGCCTCCGGGGGGGGTCCCAGCATTTT. The encoded protein is CASSLRGGSQHF. The V call is TRBV7-2, the J call TRBJ1-5; possible D gene TRBD1, 5 bases. The CDR3 has 12 residues. Germline V lookup: CDR1 SGHTA, CDR2 FQGNSA. Trimming pared 5 bases from V and 11 bases from J, leaving 13 bases between.

The table lists this clone with a few counts. The J gene is TRBJ1-1, the V gene TRBV18, with unresolved D. CDR3 length: 14 amino acids. V was pared by 4 bases and J by 1 base, with 10 bases between. The germline CDR1 and CDR2 sequences are KGHSH and LQKENI. Here the CDR3 reads CASSLGAGNTEAFF. The CDR3 DNA reads as TGTGCCAGCTCACTGGGCGCGGGGAACACTGAAGCTTTCTTT. Drawing the rest from reference TRBV18 and TRBJ1-1, the complete variable domain is NAGVMQNPRHLVRRRGQEARLRCSPMKGHSHVYWYRQLPEEGLKFMVYLQKENIIDESGMPKERFSAEFPKEGPSILRIQQVVRGDSAAYFCASSLGAGNTEAFFGQGTRLTVV.

The chain links TRBV6-5 to TRBJ2-7; 8 bases are shared with TRBD2. After removal of 6 bases from V and 4 bases from J, the junction contained 5 bases not matched to a gene. This CDR3 spans 13 amino acids. Per the germline V gene, CDR1 is MNHEY and CDR2 is SVGAGI. The CDR3 here is CASRPSGSYEQYF. DNA for the CDR3: TGTGCCAGCAGGCCAAGCGGGAGTTACGAGCAGTACTTC.

The chain couples TRBV5-1 to TRBJ1-2, with TRBD1 matching 9 bases. The CDR3 contains 13 residues. Germline loops: CDR1 SGHRS, CDR2 YFSETQ. V gave up 7 bases and J gave up 8 bases; unmatched junction bases: 9. This CDR3 reads CASGPGQGGGYTF. CDR3 nucleotide sequence: TGCGCCAGCGGGCCGGGACAGGGTGGAGGCTACACCTTC.